The text below deals with one T cell receptor (beta chain). The sample comes from a study of blood T cell repertoires in COVID-19. Study-level information: COVID-19 samples collected from the United States, Italy and Spain covered acute and convalescent phases. In each case, the material was cDNA or gDNA derived from T cells, B-cell-depleted T cells, or PBMCs.

Germline trimming cut 5 bases from V and 7 bases from J; bases unmatched to any gene: 8. Germline CDR1 MNHEY, CDR2 SVGAGI. The CDR3 contains 14 residues. In the original workflow: Amplification from reference gene primers served as the basis for estimated nucleated cell counts. The protocol was immunoSEQ multiplex PCR, while the TCRdb copy is restricted to in-frame clones and leaves out a portion. The D gene and trimming were derived from the DNA, and the V and J assignments and clone size from that table. The profile shows more than 95,000 clones, about 80% of them singletons. Sequenced input: peripheral blood. The chain has TRBV6-5 and TRBJ1-5, with 7 bases fitting TRBD1. This clonotype originated in a man aged 80 or over with acute or convalescent COVID-19. CDR3 region: CASSNGGQYQPQHF. The CDR3 DNA is TGTGCCAGCAGTAACGGGGGACAGTACCAGCCCCAGCATTTT.